The 16 T cell receptor beta chains listed next were all sequenced from one sample in a study of shared clonotypes between healthy human individuals. Measured with immunoSEQ multiplex PCR; TCRdb has only the in-frame clones, and not every one. The data show about 1.5 million clones, 95% to 99% seen once. Sequencing was performed on naive CD4+ T cells sorted from blood. Subset described: CD45RA+ positively selected. The receptor source for this set is a man aged 30 to 39 in good health.

The chain links TRBV2 to TRBJ2-2, with D unresolved. The V gene's germline CDR1 is SNHLY and CDR2 FYNNEI. Trimming took 6 bases from V and 2 from J, leaving 10 bases between them. The CDR3 sequence is 14 residues long. CDR3 coding DNA: TGTGCCAGCAGGTTTCTAGATAACACCGGGGAGCTGTTTTTT. This gives the protein CASRFLDNTGELFF.

A single count supports this clone. The genes are TRBV5-1 and TRBJ2-6; D is possibly TRBD2 (7 bases). Germline V gene lookup returns CDR1 SGHRS and CDR2 YFSETQ. V was cut by 2 bases and J by 6 bases, with 27 bases left in between. This CDR3 has 20 amino acids. This CDR3 is CASSFEFAGARPLEANVLTF. The CDR3 DNA reads as TGCGCCAGCAGCTTTGAGTTCGCGGGGGCCCGTCCTCTGGAGGCCAACGTCCTGACTTTC.

The genes are TRBV29-1 and TRBJ2-3, with D unresolved. There are 14 residues in the CDR3. Germline V lookup: CDR1 SQVTM, CDR2 ANQGSEA. V lost 3 bases and J 2 bases, leaving 12 bases between the germline ends. The chain's CDR3 is CSVDRVLPTDTQYF. The CDR3 DNA reads as TGCAGCGTTGATAGGGTTCTCCCCACAGATACGCAGTATTTT.

Worth noting for this clone: An end of the junction differs from the germline gene, which may be a read error. CDR3 in DNA: TGTGCAAGCAGCTTAGGAGGGTTGTTCTCTGGAAACACCATATATTTT. As protein: CASSLGGLFSGNTIYF. V and J are TRBV11-2 and TRBJ1-3; no clear D. The CDR3 runs to 16 residues. CDR1 is SGHAT and CDR2 is FQNNGV in the germline V gene.

V is TRBV28 and J is TRBJ1-1; D ambiguous. Germline assignment: CDR1 MDHEN and CDR2 SYDVKM. The CDR3 is 14 residues long. V lost 4 bases to trimming and J lost 2 bases, with 11 bases between them. CDR3 sequence: CASSSPPLNTEAFF. CDR3 DNA: TGTGCCAGCAGTTCCCCACCCCTTAACACTGAAGCTTTCTTT. The whole variable domain, filled in from reference TRBV28 and TRBJ1-1, reads DVKVTQSSRYLVKRTGEKVFLECVQDMDHENMFWYRQDPGLGLRLIYFSYDVKMKEKGDIPEGYSVSREKKERFSLILESASTNQTSMYLCASSSPPLNTEAFFGQGTRLTVV.

The gene calls are TRBV19 and TRBJ2-5, with D uncertain. The CDR3 length is 14 residues. CDR1 is LNHDA, CDR2 SQIVND, per germline (reference sequence). V was pared by 0 bases and J by 4 bases, with 9 bases between. CDR3 in DNA: TGTGCCAGTAGTATAGACACGGCTGGAGAGACCCAGTACTTC. It translates to CASSIDTAGETQYF.

The V call is TRBV18, the J call TRBJ2-3, with 7 bases identical to TRBD2. Per the germline V gene, CDR1 is KGHSH and CDR2 is LQKENI. The CDR3 consists of 14 residues. J lost 6 bases, V lost 5 bases, and 8 bases had no gene match. The CDR3 loop is CASSSRTRGDTQYF. CDR3 DNA sequence: TGTGCCAGCTCAAGCAGGACTAGGGGCGATACGCAGTATTTT.

This sequence joins TRBV7-6 and TRBJ2-7, with D perhaps matching TRBD1 (5 bases). The length of the CDR3 is 14 residues. Germline lookup yields CDR1 SGHVS and CDR2 FNYEAQ. Deletions cut 1 base from V and 6 bases from J, with 13 bases between. The CDR3 region is CASSLGFTGAEQYF. The CDR3 nucleotides are TGTGCCAGCAGCTTAGGTTTTACAGGAGCCGAGCAGTACTTC.

The chain employs TRBV10-3 and TRBJ2-3; tentatively, D is TRBD2 (6 bases). Germline CDR1 is ENHRY and CDR2 is SYGVKD. V lost 10 bases to trimming and J lost 0 bases, with 14 bases between them. The CDR3 is made up of 14 amino acids. The CDR3 sequence: CANPPGSSTDTQYF. Here the CDR3 DNA reads TGTGCCAACCCCCCCGGGAGTAGCACAGATACGCAGTATTTT.

This chain joins TRBV25-1 and TRBJ2-7; 8 nucleotides match TRBD1. This CDR3 region has 16 residues. Germline V gives CDR1 MGHDK, CDR2 SYGVNS. Germline trimming cut 7 bases from V and 5 bases from J; bases unmatched to any gene: 16. The CDR3 region is CASNSGSGGFVDEQYF. CDR3 nucleotide sequence: TGTGCCAGCAATTCAGGGTCAGGGGGCTTCGTCGACGAGCAGTACTTC.

The rearrangement joins TRBV5-8 to TRBJ1-1; D is possibly TRBD1 (6 bases). The germline V gene has CDR1 SGHTS and CDR2 YDEGEE. This CDR3 contains 15 residues. Trimming stripped 1 base from V and 5 bases from J, with 15 bases between. DNA for the CDR3: TGTGCCAGCAGCTTGTATGGTAGGGGGAGAACTGAAGCTTTCTTT. Protein sequence: CASSLYGRGRTEAFF.

The CDR3 spells CASTAGRGQNEQFF. The DNA of the CDR3 is TGTGCCAGCACGGCGGGCAGGGGGCAAAATGAGCAGTTCTTC. V gene TRBV2 combines with J gene TRBJ2-1, with 8 nucleotides matching TRBD1. Trimming removed 7 bases from V and 7 bases from J; junction bases left unmatched: 9. Germline assignment: CDR1 SNHLY and CDR2 FYNNEI. The CDR3 sequence is 14 residues long. Full variable domain (outside the CDR3, taken from reference TRBV2 and TRBJ2-1): EPEVTQTPSHQVTQMGQEVILRCVPISNHLYFYWYRQILGQKVEFLVSFYNNEISEKSEIFDDQFSVERPDGSNFTLKIRSTKLEDSAMYFCASTAGRGQNEQFFGPGTRLTVL.

The gene calls are TRBV9 and TRBJ2-7; 9 bases line up with TRBD2. J gave up 5 bases and V 0 bases, and 12 bases lay outside the gene matches. This CDR3 spans 17 amino acids. Germline CDR1 is SGDLS and CDR2 is YYNGEE. The CDR3 DNA reads TGTGCCAGCAGCGTAGGTCCTAGCGGGACTAAATCCGACGAGCAGTACTTC. Its protein product is CASSVGPSGTKSDEQYF.

The chain combines TRBV10-3 with TRBJ1-1; TRBD1 aligns across 7 bases. Trimming at V came to 6 bases and at J to 8 bases, leaving 6 bases not matched to a gene. CDR1 ENHRY and CDR2 SYGVKD come from the germline V gene. This CDR3 is built from 12 residues. The DNA for the CDR3 is TGTGCCATCAGGAACCGGGACAGAGAAGCTTTCTTT. The encoded protein is CAIRNRDREAFF.

CDR3 nucleotides: TGTGCCAGCAGCCCTCGGGGGAGAAACACCTTTACCTACGAGCAGTACTTC. The encoded protein is CASSPRGRNTFTYEQYF. The chain recombines TRBV7-9 with TRBJ2-7; the D gene is possibly TRBD2 (6 bases). Germline CDR1 reads SEHNR; CDR2 reads FQNEAQ (reference sequence). Trimming took off 5 bases at V and 2 bases at J, with 22 bases between the two ends. This CDR3 region has 17 residues.

V and J are TRBV7-2 and TRBJ1-2; D gene uncertain. The germline V gene encodes CDR1 SGHTA and CDR2 FQGNSA. Trimming left V 1 base short and J 0 bases short, with 3 bases between. This CDR3 spans 13 amino acids. CDR3 nucleotides: TGTGCCAGCAGCTTAGTCGCTAACTATGGCTACACCTTC. It encodes CASSLVANYGYTF.